The 31 T cell receptor beta chains below come from one sample, sequenced in a study of cytomegalovirus exposure and HLA in healthy donors. Primers for the PCR totalled 60 Vbeta and 13 Jbeta. Profiling relied on immunoSEQ multiplex PCR, and the TCRdb table lists in-frame clones only, not all of them. The sample has more than 85,000 clones, around four fifths seen once. The sample was PBMCs. The receptor source for this set is a man aged 25 to 40 in good health and CMV-seropositive.

The rearrangement uses TRBV10-3 and TRBJ2-6; 7 nucleotides line up with TRBD1. This CDR3 is built from 18 residues. With 4 bases clipped from V and 2 bases from J, the junction kept 11 bases outside the gene matches. CDR1 is ENHRY, CDR2 SYGVKD, per germline. CDR3 residues: CAISGRQGSLAGANVLTF. The CDR3 region has the DNA TGTGCCATCAGTGGAAGACAGGGCTCCCTCGCTGGGGCCAACGTCCTGACTTTC.

The chain recombines TRBV29-1 with TRBJ1-1, with TRBD1 matching 8 bases. CDR1 and CDR2 from the germline V gene are SQVTM and ANQGSEA. This CDR3 region has 13 residues. The ends lost 3 bases at V and 5 bases at J; junction bases unmatched: 5. CDR3 nucleotides: TGCAGCGTTGAGGGACAGGCGAAAACTGAAGCTTTCTTT. Protein: CSVEGQAKTEAFF.

The J gene is TRBJ1-2, the V gene TRBV5-1; D may be TRBD1 (5 bases). The CDR3 loop spans 14 amino acids. Germline CDR1 reads SGHRS; CDR2 reads YFSETQ. The germline V and J ends were trimmed by 4 bases and 5 bases, with 15 bases remaining between them. The CDR3: CASSELSGRYGYTF. CDR3 sequence (DNA): TGCGCCAGCAGCGAGCTCTCAGGGCGGTATGGCTACACCTTC.

This clone was observed a handful of times. This chain connects TRBV5-6 to TRBJ1-1, with TRBD1 identical over 7 bases. This CDR3 is built from 14 residues. Germline assignment: CDR1 SGHDT and CDR2 YYEEEE. Trimming cost V 2 bases and J 6 bases; bases outside gene matches: 7. CDR3 bases: TGTGCCAGCAGCTTTCTAGGGGGCGAGGCTGAAGCTTTCTTT. Translating it yields CASSFLGGEAEAFF.

The V and J genes are TRBV7-2 and TRBJ2-7; 14 bases fit TRBD2. Germline V gene sequence: CDR1 SGHTA, CDR2 FQGNSA. The CDR3 loop spans 15 amino acids. J was trimmed by 5 bases and V by 5 bases; bases with no gene match: 5. CDR3 loop: CASSRGLAGGNEQYF. CDR3 sequence (DNA): TGTGCCAGCAGCCGAGGACTAGCGGGGGGTAACGAGCAGTACTTC.

The V and J genes are TRBV6-5 and TRBJ2-7; no firm D call. Between the trimmed V and J ends, which lost 0 bases and 1 base, there was a span of 7 bases. Germline values: CDR1 MNHEY, CDR2 SVGAGI. The CDR3 has 14 amino acids. The CDR3 DNA follows: TGTGCCAGCAGTTACTCGCGGCGGTCCTACGAGCAGTACTTC. Amino acid sequence: CASSYSRRSYEQYF.

The chain has TRBV5-5 and TRBJ1-1; D uncertain. The V gene's germline CDR1 is SGHKS and CDR2 YYEKEE (reference sequence). Trimming removed 4 bases at V and 0 bases at J, with 13 bases between. The CDR3 consists of 15 residues. CDR3 in DNA: TGTGCCAGCAGCCTTGGAGGCAACATGAACACTGAAGCTTTCTTT. This encodes CASSLGGNMNTEAFF.

The V and J genes are TRBV28 and TRBJ2-3; TRBD2 agrees at 8 bases. CDR3 length: 15 residues. The V gene's germline CDR1 is MDHEN and CDR2 SYDVKM. V shed 7 bases and J 5 bases; nucleotides not matched to a gene: 11. For the CDR3, the DNA is TGTGCCAGCACCCGGGGGGGGGCCGGCCAAGATACGCAGTATTTT. It specifies CASTRGGAGQDTQYF.

DNA for the CDR3: TGTGCCAGCAGCTTAGACGCAGGGGTCTCCTTCTACGAGCAGTACTTC. It encodes CASSLDAGVSFYEQYF. The chain carries TRBV11-2 and TRBJ2-7; a weak D match, TRBD1 (6 bases). The CDR3 runs 16 residues. Germline V lookup: CDR1 SGHAT, CDR2 FQNNGV. Trimming removed 0 bases at V and 3 bases at J, with 15 bases between.

This rearrangement joins TRBV25-1 to TRBJ1-2, with 8 bases matching TRBD1. CDR1 MGHDK and CDR2 SYGVNS come from the germline V gene. Unmatched junction bases numbered 1, after V lost 6 bases and J lost 4 bases. The CDR3 sequence is 12 residues long. The CDR3 reads CASSGQGYGYTF. DNA for the CDR3: TGTGCCAGCAGCGGACAGGGCTATGGCTACACCTTC.

V usage is TRBV7-2 and J usage is TRBJ2-1; 11 bases are shared with TRBD1. V trimming: 1 base; J trimming: 7 bases; junction bases outside the gene matches: 6. CDR3 length: 16 amino acids. CDR1 is SGHTA, CDR2 FQGNSA, per germline. In nucleotides, the CDR3 is TGTGCCAGCAGCTTAGTGTTTGGACAGGGGGCAAATGAGCAGTTCTTC. This sequence encodes CASSLVFGQGANEQFF. Together with reference TRBV7-2 and TRBJ2-1, the CDR3 gives the full variable domain: GAGVSQSPSNKVTEKGKDVELRCDPISGHTALYWYRQSLGQGLEFLIYFQGNSAPDKSGLPSDRFSAERTGGSVSTLTIQRTQQEDSAVYLCASSLVFGQGANEQFFGPGTRLTVL.

This rearrangement joins TRBV2 to TRBJ1-2, with no clear D. V shed 7 bases and J shed 8 bases, with 14 bases lying between them. This CDR3 comprises 12 residues. Germline V gene sequence: CDR1 SNHLY, CDR2 FYNNEI. CDR3 region: CASTTLPGGYTF. DNA of the CDR3: TGTGCCAGCACGACACTCCCGGGGGGCTACACCTTC.

The rearrangement uses TRBV2 and TRBJ1-5; 8 bases map to TRBD1. From germline, CDR1 is SNHLY and CDR2 FYNNEI. V shed 6 bases, J shed 4 bases, and the junction held 8 bases outside the gene matches. CDR3 length equals 15 residues. CDR3 amino acids: CASREGQAKNQPQHF. The CDR3 DNA is TGTGCCAGCAGGGAGGGACAGGCCAAGAATCAGCCCCAGCATTTT.

V gene TRBV7-2 combines with J gene TRBJ2-1; D may be TRBD2 (6 bases). The CDR3 totals 13 residues. V was pared by 1 base and J by 8 bases, with 9 bases between. The V gene's germline CDR1 is SGHTA and CDR2 FQGNSA. CDR3 nucleotides: TGTGCCAGCAGCTTAGGACTAGGGTATGAGCAGTTCTTC. As protein: CASSLGLGYEQFF.

This clone was recorded a few times. Within the sample, other DNA sequences also encode this same CDR3. V and J are TRBV7-2 and TRBJ1-6; no firm D call. Looked up from germline, CDR1 is SGHTA and CDR2 is FQGNSA. This CDR3 is built from 13 residues. Trimming cost V 1 base and J 6 bases, with 4 bases left between them. The CDR3 DNA is TGTGCCAGCAGCTTAGTCTCTAATTCACCCCTCCACTTT. Its protein product is CASSLVSNSPLHF. The full variable domain, in which reference TRBV7-2 and TRBJ1-6 provide the parts outside the CDR3, is GAGVSQSPSNKVTEKGKDVELRCDPISGHTALYWYRQSLGQGLEFLIYFQGNSAPDKSGLPSDRFSAERTGGSVSTLTIQRTQQEDSAVYLCASSLVSNSPLHFGNGTRLTVT.

This clone was seen a single time. V is TRBV14 and J is TRBJ2-7; D unresolved. Germline loops: CDR1 SGHDN, CDR2 FVKESK. This CDR3 comprises 14 residues. V was trimmed by 0 bases and J by 1 base, leaving 7 bases between them. CDR3 in DNA: TGTGCCAGCAGCCAAGAGGCACTATCCTACGAGCAGTACTTC. Protein sequence: CASSQEALSYEQYF. Drawing the rest from reference TRBV14 and TRBJ2-7, the complete variable domain is EAGVTQFPSHSVIEKGQTVTLRCDPISGHDNLYWYRRVMGKEIKFLLHFVKESKQDESGMPNNRFLAERTGGTYSTLKVQPAELEDSGVYFCASSQEALSYEQYFGPGTRLTVT.

The CDR3 coding sequence is TGTGCCAGCAGCTTGAAGACAGGGTTTAATGAAAAACTGTTTTTT. Encoded protein: CASSLKTGFNEKLFF. This sequence joins TRBV5-4 and TRBJ1-4; 7 positions match TRBD1. After removal of 1 base from V and 4 bases from J, the junction contained 4 bases not matched to a gene. This CDR3 contains 15 residues. Per germline, CDR1 SGHNT and CDR2 YYREEE (reference sequence).

This rearrangement joins TRBV29-1 to TRBJ2-2; weak D call: TRBD1 (5 bases). CDR3 length: 17 amino acids. Germline values: CDR1 SQVTM, CDR2 ANQGSEA. V lost 5 bases, J lost 3 bases, and 22 bases lay in between. CDR3 bases: TGCAGCGTTATGGGGTTGCGGCAGGGTGGGGACACCGGGGAGCTGTTTTTT. Amino acids: CSVMGLRQGGDTGELFF.

This chain uses TRBV9 with TRBJ2-5, with TRBD2 as a possible D gene (6 bases). Trimming left V 2 bases short and J 4 bases short, with 18 bases between. This CDR3 comprises 16 residues. Germline V gene sequence: CDR1 SGDLS, CDR2 YYNGEE. CDR3 coding DNA: TGTGCCAGCAGCGTGAGCTTGGGGGGAAAAGGAGAGACCCAGTACTTC. Its protein is CASSVSLGGKGETQYF.

This clone appeared a few times. The chain combines TRBV6-5 with TRBJ2-5, with 12 bases fitting TRBD2. This CDR3 is 15 amino acids long. Germline V gene data show CDR1 as MNHEY and CDR2 as SVGAGI. V shed 5 bases and J 2 bases; nucleotides not matched to a gene: 3. The CDR3 DNA sequence: TGTGCCAGCAGTAAACTAGCGGGGGGTCAAGAGACCCAGTACTTC. Protein product: CASSKLAGGQETQYF.

The rearrangement links TRBV9 to TRBJ2-7, with a tentative D call TRBD1 (5 bases). This CDR3 is built from 13 residues. V shed 4 bases and J shed 2 bases, with 10 bases lying between them. Looked up from germline, CDR1 is SGDLS and CDR2 is YYNGEE. CDR3 sequence: CASSPIGAYEQYF. The CDR3 region has the DNA TGTGCCAGCAGCCCCATAGGGGCCTACGAGCAGTACTTC.

This clone came up a few times. The chain joins TRBV2 to TRBJ2-1, with 7 bases fitting TRBD2. Germline V gene lookup returns CDR1 SNHLY and CDR2 FYNNEI. The CDR3 length is 15 residues. Unmatched junction bases numbered 11, after V lost 4 bases and J lost 8 bases. In DNA form, the CDR3 reads TGTGCCAGCAGTGCGGGCGTCGCGGGGGTATATGAGCAGTTCTTC. It yields the protein CASSAGVAGVYEQFF.

This clone was counted a few times. The J gene is TRBJ2-1, the V gene TRBV10-3; 8 nucleotides align to TRBD1. The V segment lost 6 bases and the J segment 5 bases; nucleotides outside the gene matches: 6. Per germline, CDR1 ENHRY and CDR2 SYGVKD. The CDR3 contains 14 residues. The CDR3 sequence is CAISGGQEHNEQFF. The CDR3 DNA reads as TGTGCCATCAGCGGGGGACAGGAGCACAATGAGCAGTTCTTC.

This clone was seen once. The rearrangement joins TRBV30 to TRBJ2-1, with D possibly TRBD1 on 6 matching bases. CDR3 length equals 15 residues. Trimming stripped 0 bases from V and 4 bases from J, with 13 bases between. CDR1 is GTSNPN, CDR2 SVGIG, per germline (reference sequence). The CDR3 protein is CAWSVPGQKYNEQFF. The CDR3 DNA follows: TGTGCCTGGAGTGTACCAGGACAGAAATACAATGAGCAGTTCTTC. The variable domain in full, with the rest retrieved from reference TRBV30 and TRBJ2-1, is SQTIHQWPATLVQPVGSPLSLECTVEGTSNPNLYWYRQAAGRGLQLLFYSVGIGQISSEVPQNLSASRPQDRQFILSSKKLLLSDSGFYLCAWSVPGQKYNEQFFGPGTRLTVL.

The chain couples TRBV7-9 to TRBJ2-7; the D gene is possibly TRBD1 (6 bases). Per the germline V gene, CDR1 is SEHNR and CDR2 is FQNEAQ (reference sequence). Between the trimmed V and J ends, which lost 0 bases and 1 base, there was a span of 22 bases. This CDR3 region has 19 residues. This chain's CDR3 is CASSLAPGQGRPKSYEQYF. CDR3 nucleotide sequence: TGTGCCAGCAGCTTAGCTCCGGGACAAGGGAGACCTAAATCCTACGAGCAGTACTTC.

The chain combines TRBV5-8 with TRBJ2-5, with TRBD1 as a possible D gene (6 bases). The CDR3 is 15 residues long. CDR1 is SGHTS, CDR2 YDEGEE, per germline. Trimming shortened V by 4 bases and J by 0 bases, and 13 bases separated the two germline ends. DNA of the CDR3: TGTGCCAGCAGCCGTGGGACAACTTACCAAGAGACCCAGTACTTC. Its translation: CASSRGTTYQETQYF.

This clone showed up just a few times. V gene TRBV7-2 combines with J gene TRBJ2-7, with D tentatively TRBD1 (6 bases). V was clipped by 1 base and J by 7 bases, with 11 bases between them. The CDR3 is made up of 13 amino acids. Germline V lookup: CDR1 SGHTA, CDR2 FQGNSA. DNA for the CDR3: TGTGCCAGCAGCTTAGACAGGGCTCGGGAGCAGTACTTC. This translates into CASSLDRAREQYF.

The V and J genes are TRBV6-4 and TRBJ2-1; TRBD2 agrees at 11 bases. This CDR3 contains 15 residues. V shed 1 base and J 8 bases; nucleotides not matched to a gene: 4. Germline CDR1 MRHNA, CDR2 SNTAGT. CDR3 nucleotides: TGTGCCAGCAGTGACTTAGCGGGGGGGCATGATGAGCAGTTCTTC. It codes for CASSDLAGGHDEQFF.

The chain combines TRBV28 with TRBJ2-3, with 7 bases matching TRBD2. The ends lost 3 bases at V and 0 bases at J; junction bases unmatched: 6. This CDR3 spans 16 amino acids. The germline V gene encodes CDR1 MDHEN and CDR2 SYDVKM. CDR3 in DNA: TGTGCCAGCAGTTTCCAGCGGGGAGCTAGCACAGATACGCAGTATTTT. Translated: CASSFQRGASTDTQYF. Full variable domain (remainder filled in from reference TRBV28 and TRBJ2-3): DVKVTQSSRYLVKRTGEKVFLECVQDMDHENMFWYRQDPGLGLRLIYFSYDVKMKEKGDIPEGYSVSREKKERFSLILESASTNQTSMYLCASSFQRGASTDTQYFGPGTRLTVL.

The chain joins TRBV5-4 to TRBJ2-7; tentatively, D is TRBD1 (5 bases). The germline V and J ends were trimmed by 2 bases and 6 bases, with 9 bases remaining between them. The CDR3 consists of 12 residues. Germline lookup yields CDR1 SGHNT and CDR2 YYREEE (reference sequence). The CDR3 sequence is CASSLDSPEQYF. The CDR3 DNA is TGTGCCAGCAGCTTAGACAGCCCCGAGCAGTACTTC.

This clone has a single count. V and J are TRBV6-1 and TRBJ2-1, with D possibly matching TRBD1 (6 bases). Trimming took off 2 bases at V and 4 bases at J, with 12 bases between the two ends. Per the germline V gene, CDR1 is MNHNS and CDR2 is SASEGT. The CDR3 has 15 residues. This CDR3 is CASSENGDTYNEQFF. In DNA form, the CDR3 reads TGTGCCAGCAGTGAAAACGGGGACACATACAATGAGCAGTTCTTC.